This T cell receptor (beta chain) was identified during a study of beta chain features in type 1 diabetes (dated by TCRdb to 2016 to 2019). Broadly, across the study: No differences in mean age, gender distribution, total cell number or subset yield were found between patients and healthy donors. A total of around 110,000,000 sorted cells were examined across all samples, and RNA yield correlated strongly with the number of cells per subset. The study compared TCRB repertoires of sorted circulating CD4+ T cell subsets between recently diagnosed type 1 diabetes patients and matched healthy donors. Regulatory and stem cell-like memory subsets were isolated from only 8 patients and 8 healthy donors, whereas naive and central memory subsets came from all 30 or so donors.

This clone has a handful of counts. This clone's antigen is unknown. No base quality information exists; no much larger clone differs at one position. Each donor gave one peripheral blood draw, averaging roughly 100 mL, which was collected into heparinised tubes. Using a panel that included CD45RO, CCR7, CD25, CD127, CD95 and CD27, naive, central memory, regulatory and stem cell-like memory CD4+ T cells were sorted on a BD FACSAria II. All sorted populations exceeded 95% purity. Right away, PBMCs were isolated by Lymphoprep density gradient centrifugation and were stained directly, with no culture step. So that batch effects would be minimized, each experiment stained and sorted samples in pairs, pairing one healthy donor with one patient. The entire isolated RNA was reverse transcribed using the High Capacity cDNA Reverse Transcription Kit, and thus expressed TCRB transcripts were sequenced. Naive, central memory and regulatory T cell samples underwent deep immunoSEQ sequencing, averaging about 3.57 million total reads per sample. Sorted cells were lysed in RLT buffer, and RNA was extracted using DNase-treated RNeasy Micro or Mini kits according to cell number. To prevent cross-contamination, every cell subset was processed on its own, while patient and healthy donor samples were processed together. Using the immunoSEQ multiplex PCR, TCRB sequences were amplified from cDNA into 87-bp fragments spanning the CDR3 region. Amplicons were sequenced on the Illumina HiSeq platform. As for the original processing: PCR bias was corrected computationally using synthetic template baselines, and reads within Hamming distance 2 were collapsed, with unmergeable singletons discarded. Reads were aligned to IMGT to assign V, D and J genes, CDR3 length, and insertions or deletions at six rearrangement sites. Within each subset, clonotype counts were normalized to sorted cell number, and only after that were true diversity and Gini coefficients computed with the tcR R package. Repertoire sharing was quantified using the overlap coefficient calculated on TCRB nucleotide sequences. As a proxy for the pre-selection repertoire, out-of-frame TCRB sequences from naive cells were analyzed. Not all clones reach the TCRdb copy of this immuneACCESS table, which keeps in-frame sequences only. Checked studies attribute under half of the gap to unresolved V genes and leave the rest unexplained. D and trimming come from the DNA, and the V and J calls and clone size come from that table. The sample data list hundreds of thousands of clones, and roughly 13% of these were observed just once. Of the sample, approximately 0.038% falls within the top ten clones.

Summary of the overall study and its limitations: At VDJ recombination sites, type 1 diabetes patients had fewer insertions and more deleted nucleotides, which implies abnormalities in thymic rearrangement. Naive, central memory and regulatory TCRB repertoires appeared to be more similar among patients than among healthy donors. In all four CD4+ subsets, TCRB CDR3 length was moderately but significantly shorter in type 1 diabetes patients. Because cDNA was sequenced instead of genomic DNA, highly expressing activated cells could be over-represented, though the groups showed no difference in activation or CD3 levels. Shorter templates might have been favored by PCR, but patient and control samples were amplified and corrected together, so both groups would have been affected equally by any skew. Because small numbers of individuals were included in the HLA sub-analyses, any influence of HLA type on TCRB rearrangement was left unresolved.

Based on the germline V gene (reference sequence), the CDR1 and CDR2 sequences are SEHNR and FQNEAQ. A distance of 14 bases separates the germline ends of V and J, which lose 7 bases and 4 bases respectively. CDR3 length: 14 amino acids, cysteine to phenylalanine. Kept here is only the CDR3 DNA, which spans 42 bases and is read in frame from base 1. The chain employs TRBV7-9 and TRBJ2-1; there is no confident call for the D gene. This receptor was identified in a man aged 25 to 45 in good health. Specimen: naive CD4+ T cells from blood. In light of the paper, this sample's cell subset or site label describes: true naive CD4+ T cells. The DNA reads TGTGCCAGCACCTCACGGACGGTTTACAATGAGCAGTTCTTC. It codes for CASTSRTVYNEQFF.